Described below is a single T cell receptor (beta chain) sequence and its context. Its specificity is unknown. This specimen belongs to a study of T cells expressing NK-cell markers. Study information: Repertoires of TCR beta were obtained from T cells sorted as CD3+CD56+NKG2C+, CD3+CD56+NKG2C- and CD3+CD56-NKG2C+. Serological testing identified seven of the eight sequenced donors as HCMV-seropositive and one as seronegative.

The germline V gene has CDR1 SGHRS and CDR2 YFSETQ. CDR3 length: 16 amino acids. Following a re-call of the 5' RACE reads, TCRdb has one entry per CDR3 protein and lacks DNA. The repertoire table contains some 150,000 distinct CDR3 sequences. Notes on the study in general: For a handful of donors, these clonotypes were likewise the leading ones in the CD3+CD56-NKG2C+ fraction.

V usage is TRBV5-1 and J usage is TRBJ2-4. This TCR was sampled from a woman aged 45-60 years in good health. The sequenced material came from blood T cells: a sorted CD56 or NKG2C T cell subset, CD4+ or CD8+ T cells, or bulk PBMC T cells (not recorded which). CDR3 sequence reads: CASSLEWPAAKNIQYF.